This record concerns one T cell receptor beta chain sequence. Germline-derived CDR1 and CDR2 are LGHNA and YNFKEQ. The V segment lost 4 bases and the J segment 5 bases; nucleotides outside the gene matches: 10. CDR3 length equals 16 residues. Covering alpha and beta chains, TRAV- and TRBV-specific primers were used for the first-strand cDNA. With a constant-region primer and a V-primer adapter, TCRs were subjected to 20 PCR cycles of amplification. TCRdb independently ran MiXCR on the reads; one entry per CDR3 protein. Of about 64,000 distinct CDR3 sequences listed, around 27% were seen once; the top ten hold 5.5% to 8%. As for time point: before trial treatment. It was nivolumab, ipilimumab, aspirin, low-dose cyclophosphamide and low-dose radiotherapy that donors received. Qualifying patients carried advanced solid tumors devoid of tumor-infiltrating lymphocytes. The record originates from a study of low-dose radiotherapy and immunotherapy resistance in tumors.

Here the sequenced sample was PBMCs, taken before treatment. The sequence came from a male donor with rectosigmoid adenocarcinoma. The chain combines TRBV4-2 with TRBJ2-3; 9 bases map to TRBD2. CDR3 region: CASSRAAGGREDTQYF. The CDR3 DNA reads as TGTGCCAGCAGCCGGGCTGCGGGGGGGCGAGAAGATACGCAGTATTTT.